This T cell receptor beta chain was identified during a study of T cell responses to AZD1222 COVID-19 vaccine. Study-wide results and limits: A reported finding is that nearly half of spike-specific TCRs target unmutated variant regions. Donors were chiefly white British, with a greater number of females, and clonal diversity was perhaps underestimated.

CDR3 size: 13 residues. CDR1 is LGHDT and CDR2 is YNNKEL in the germline V gene (reference sequence). The repertoire was sequenced with immunoSEQ multiplex PCR; TCRdb's copy has only in-frame clones and lacks some. Of around 45,000 clones listed, around 80% were seen once; the top ten hold roughly 21%. A remark on this clone: Its antigen is not known. One end of the junction fails to match germline, which may point to a read error.

The receptor comes from an adult who received the MenACWY meningococcal vaccine as a control. V is TRBV3-1 (or the pseudogene TRBV3-2) and J is TRBJ2-7, with 7 positions matching TRBD2. Sequencing was performed on peripheral blood, taken 28 days after the second dose of the MenACWY control vaccine. The CDR3 spells CASSPGGSGGPWF. DNA of the CDR3: TGTGCCAGCAGCCCCGGGGGGAGCGGAGGGCCATGGTTC.